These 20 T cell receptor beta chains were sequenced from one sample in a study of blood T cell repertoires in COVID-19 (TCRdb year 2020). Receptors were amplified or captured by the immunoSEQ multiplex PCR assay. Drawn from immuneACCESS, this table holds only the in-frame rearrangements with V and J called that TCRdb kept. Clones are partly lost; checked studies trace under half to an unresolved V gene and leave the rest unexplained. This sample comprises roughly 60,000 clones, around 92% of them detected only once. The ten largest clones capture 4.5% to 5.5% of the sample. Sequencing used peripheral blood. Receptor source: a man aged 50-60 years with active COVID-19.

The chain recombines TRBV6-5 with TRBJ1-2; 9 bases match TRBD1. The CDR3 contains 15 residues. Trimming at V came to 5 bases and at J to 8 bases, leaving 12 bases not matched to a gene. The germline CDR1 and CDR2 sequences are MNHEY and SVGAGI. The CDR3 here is CASSRDNRGLQGYTF. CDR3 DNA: TGTGCCAGCAGTAGGGATAACAGGGGGCTTCAGGGCTACACCTTC.

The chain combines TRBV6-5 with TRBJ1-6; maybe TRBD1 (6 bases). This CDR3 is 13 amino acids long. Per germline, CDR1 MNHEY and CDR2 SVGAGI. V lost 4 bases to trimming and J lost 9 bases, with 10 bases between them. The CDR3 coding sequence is TGTGCCAGCAGTTCCGGGGACATTTCACCCCTCCACTTT. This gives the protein CASSSGDISPLHF.

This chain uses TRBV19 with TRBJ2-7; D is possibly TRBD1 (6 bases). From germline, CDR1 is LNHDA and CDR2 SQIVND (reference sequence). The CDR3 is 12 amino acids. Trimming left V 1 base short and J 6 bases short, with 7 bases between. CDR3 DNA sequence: TGTGCCAGTAGTATAGCAGGGGCCGAGCAGTACTTC. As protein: CASSIAGAEQYF. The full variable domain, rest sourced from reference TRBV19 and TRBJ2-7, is DGGITQSPKYLFRKEGQNVTLSCEQNLNHDAMYWYRQDPGQGLRLIYYSQIVNDFQKGDIAEGYSVSREKKESFPLTVTSAQKNPTAFYLCASSIAGAEQYFGPGTRLTVT.

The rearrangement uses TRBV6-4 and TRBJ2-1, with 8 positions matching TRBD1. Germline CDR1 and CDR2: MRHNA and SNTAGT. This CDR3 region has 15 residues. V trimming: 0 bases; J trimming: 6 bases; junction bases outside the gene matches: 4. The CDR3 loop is CASSDSGQGGNEQFF. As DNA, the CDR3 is TGTGCCAGCAGTGACTCAGGACAGGGAGGCAATGAGCAGTTCTTC.

The CDR3 DNA reads TGTGCCAGCTCACCATATGGACAGAGGAATGAAAAACTGTTTTTT. This encodes CASSPYGQRNEKLFF. This chain uses TRBV18 with TRBJ1-4, with D tentatively TRBD1 (6 bases). The length of the CDR3 is 15 residues. In germline, CDR1 is KGHSH, CDR2 LQKENI. Trimming removed 2 bases at V and 5 bases at J, with 12 bases between.

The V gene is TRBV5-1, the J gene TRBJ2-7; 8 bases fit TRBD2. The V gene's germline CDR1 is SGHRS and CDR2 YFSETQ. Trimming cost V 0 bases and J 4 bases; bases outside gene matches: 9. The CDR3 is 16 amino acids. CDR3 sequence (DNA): TGCGCCAGCAGCTTGGATGTCGGGGGGGCTATTTACGAGCAGTACTTC. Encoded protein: CASSLDVGGAIYEQYF.

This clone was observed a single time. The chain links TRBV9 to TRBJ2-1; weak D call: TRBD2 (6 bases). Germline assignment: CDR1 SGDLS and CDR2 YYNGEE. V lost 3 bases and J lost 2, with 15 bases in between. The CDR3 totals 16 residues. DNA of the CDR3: TGTGCCAGCAGCGCCCGGGGAGGCACAACCTACAATGAGCAGTTCTTC. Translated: CASSARGGTTYNEQFF.

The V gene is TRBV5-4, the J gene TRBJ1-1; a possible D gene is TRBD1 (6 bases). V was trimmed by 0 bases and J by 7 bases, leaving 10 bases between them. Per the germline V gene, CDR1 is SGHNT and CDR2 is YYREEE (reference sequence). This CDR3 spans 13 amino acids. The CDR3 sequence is CASSLARQDEAFF. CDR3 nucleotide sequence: TGTGCCAGCAGCTTGGCTAGACAGGATGAAGCTTTCTTT.

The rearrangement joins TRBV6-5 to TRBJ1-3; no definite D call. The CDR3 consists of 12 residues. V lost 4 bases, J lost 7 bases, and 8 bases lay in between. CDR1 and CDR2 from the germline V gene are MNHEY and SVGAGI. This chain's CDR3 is CASSSAENTIYF. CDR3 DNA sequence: TGTGCCAGCAGTTCCGCGGAGAACACCATATATTTT.

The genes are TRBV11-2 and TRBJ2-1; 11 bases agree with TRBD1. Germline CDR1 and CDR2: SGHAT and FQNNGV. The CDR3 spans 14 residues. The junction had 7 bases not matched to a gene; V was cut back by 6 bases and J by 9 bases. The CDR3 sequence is CASSSGTGGSEQFF. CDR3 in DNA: TGTGCCAGCAGTTCCGGGACAGGGGGAAGTGAGCAGTTCTTC.

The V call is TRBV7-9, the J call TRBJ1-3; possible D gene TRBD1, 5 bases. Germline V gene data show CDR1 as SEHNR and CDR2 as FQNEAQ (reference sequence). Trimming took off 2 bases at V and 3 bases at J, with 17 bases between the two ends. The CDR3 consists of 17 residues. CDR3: CASSLTRRGGFGNTIYF. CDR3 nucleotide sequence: TGTGCCAGCAGCTTAACCCGTAGGGGAGGGTTTGGAAACACCATATATTTT.

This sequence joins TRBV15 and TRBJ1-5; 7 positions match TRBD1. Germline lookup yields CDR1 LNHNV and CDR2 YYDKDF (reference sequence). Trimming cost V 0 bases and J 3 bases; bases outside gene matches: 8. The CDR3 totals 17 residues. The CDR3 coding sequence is TGTGCCACCAGCAGAGAGGGGGACAGCCTTTACAATCAGCCCCAGCATTTT. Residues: CATSREGDSLYNQPQHF.

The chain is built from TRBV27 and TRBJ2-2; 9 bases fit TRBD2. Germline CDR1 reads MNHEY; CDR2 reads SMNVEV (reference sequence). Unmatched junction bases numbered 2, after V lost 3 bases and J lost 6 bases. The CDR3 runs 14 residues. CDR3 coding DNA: TGTGCCAGCAGTTTCGGCGGGGGGGCCGGGGAGCTGTTTTTT. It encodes CASSFGGGAGELFF.

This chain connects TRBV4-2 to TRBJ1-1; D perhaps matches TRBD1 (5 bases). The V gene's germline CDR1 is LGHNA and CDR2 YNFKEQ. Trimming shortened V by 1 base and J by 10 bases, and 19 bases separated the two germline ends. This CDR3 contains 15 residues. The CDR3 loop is CASSQVDSLSPGAFF. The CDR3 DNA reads TGTGCCAGCAGCCAAGTCGACAGCCTTTCTCCTGGAGCTTTCTTT.

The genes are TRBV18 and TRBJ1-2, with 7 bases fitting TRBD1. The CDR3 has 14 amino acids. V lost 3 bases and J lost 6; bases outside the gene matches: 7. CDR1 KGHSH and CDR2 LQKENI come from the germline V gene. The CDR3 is CASSPTGAFNGYTF. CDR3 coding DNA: TGTGCCAGCTCACCTACAGGGGCTTTTAATGGCTACACCTTC.

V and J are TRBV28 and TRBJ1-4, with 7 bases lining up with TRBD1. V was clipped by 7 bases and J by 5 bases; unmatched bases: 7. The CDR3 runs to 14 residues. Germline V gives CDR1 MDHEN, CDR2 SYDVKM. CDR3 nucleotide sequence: TGTGCCAGCACTTCGGGACAGCCAAATGAAAAACTGTTTTTT. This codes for CASTSGQPNEKLFF.

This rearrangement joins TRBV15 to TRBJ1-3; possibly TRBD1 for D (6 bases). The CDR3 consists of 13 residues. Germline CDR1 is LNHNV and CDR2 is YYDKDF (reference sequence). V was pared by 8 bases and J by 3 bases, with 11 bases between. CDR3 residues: CATSGVRGNTIYF. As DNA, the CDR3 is TGTGCCACCTCAGGGGTCCGTGGAAACACCATATATTTT.

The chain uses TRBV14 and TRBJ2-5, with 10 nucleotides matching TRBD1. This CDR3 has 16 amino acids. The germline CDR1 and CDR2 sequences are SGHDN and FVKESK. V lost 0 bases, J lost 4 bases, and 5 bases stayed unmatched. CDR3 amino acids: CASSQEFDRGPETQYF. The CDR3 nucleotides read TGTGCCAGCAGCCAAGAGTTTGACAGGGGGCCAGAGACCCAGTACTTC.

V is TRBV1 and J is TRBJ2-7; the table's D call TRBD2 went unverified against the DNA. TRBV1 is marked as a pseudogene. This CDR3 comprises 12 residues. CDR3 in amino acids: CTSRPADYEQYF. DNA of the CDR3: TGCACCAGTCGACCGGCGGACTACGAGCAGTACTTC.

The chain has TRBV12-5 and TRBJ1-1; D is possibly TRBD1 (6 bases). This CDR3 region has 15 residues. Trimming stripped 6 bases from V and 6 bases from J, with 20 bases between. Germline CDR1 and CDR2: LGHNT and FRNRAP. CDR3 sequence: CASGPRGGKAAEAFF. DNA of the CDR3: TGTGCTAGTGGCCCGAGGGGGGGTAAGGCGGCTGAAGCTTTCTTT.